The 20 T cell receptor beta chains below come from one sample, sequenced in a study of T-cell reconstitution after alpha-beta-depleted transplantation in children. A TCRbeta library incorporating unique molecular identifiers was prepared. TCRdb redid the calling of the PCR reads with MiXCR, one entry per CDR3 protein. The profile shows 640,000 or so distinct CDR3 sequences, roughly 17% of them singletons. The sample in question was PBMCs from the stem cell graft donor, obtained from the stem cell graft. These receptors were obtained from a human donor who donated a stem cell graft to a child with acute myeloid leukemia.

The CDR3 is CASSRITGTRREAFF. CDR3 coding DNA: TGCGCCAGCAGCCGTATTACCGGGACTCGGCGAGAAGCTTTCTTT. The chain carries TRBV4-1 and TRBJ1-1; D is possibly TRBD1 (5 bases). Trimming pared 4 bases from V and 8 bases from J, leaving 20 bases between. The CDR3 is made up of 15 amino acids. Germline loops: CDR1 MGHRA, CDR2 YSYEKL.

The rearrangement uses TRBV5-5 and TRBJ1-4; 9 bases line up with TRBD1. Trimming took 0 bases from V and 6 from J; bases not matched to a gene: 3. The germline gives CDR1 SGHKS, CDR2 YYEKEE (reference sequence). CDR3 length: 15 residues. The CDR3 spells CASSLDRDRDEKLFF. CDR3 sequence (DNA): TGTGCCAGCAGCTTGGACCGGGACAGGGATGAAAAACTGTTTTTT. The full variable domain, completed using reference TRBV5-5 and TRBJ1-4, is DAGVTQSPTHLIKTRGQQVTLRCSPISGHKSVSWYQQVLGQGPQFIFQYYEKEERGRGNFPDRFSARQFPNYSSELNVNALLLGDSALYLCASSLDRDRDEKLFFGSGTQLSVL.

The rearrangement uses TRBV6-2 or TRBV6-3 and TRBJ2-7, with TRBD1 matching over 10 bases. This CDR3 has 13 residues. Germline V gene sequence: CDR1 MNHEY, CDR2 SVGEGT. V lost 6 bases to trimming and J lost 5 bases; unmatched junction nucleotides: 4. The CDR3 loop reads CASRRTGGNEQYV. CDR3 bases: TGTGCCAGCAGACGGACAGGGGGTAACGAGCAGTACGTC.

In regard to this clonotype: This may stem from a read error, because a much larger clone lies one nucleotide away. The chain has TRBV7-9 and TRBJ2-5; TRBD2 aligns across 10 bases. CDR3 length equals 15 residues. Germline V gene lookup returns CDR1 SEHNR and CDR2 FQNEAQ (reference sequence). V was clipped by 0 bases and J by 2 bases; unmatched bases: 0. CDR3 residues: CASSLASGGQETQYF. For the CDR3, the DNA is TGTGCCAGCAGCTTAGCTAGCGGGGGGCAAGAGACCCAGTACTTC.

In its sample, this clonotype was seen a few times. The gene calls are TRBV5-1 and TRBJ2-2, with D hard to call. The CDR3 loop spans 16 amino acids. The germline gives CDR1 SGHRS, CDR2 YFSETQ. V lost 1 base to trimming and J lost 0 bases, with 10 bases between them. Here the CDR3 reads CASSLWTGANTGELFF. The CDR3 DNA sequence: TGCGCCAGCAGCTTGTGGACCGGTGCGAACACCGGGGAGCTGTTTTTT.

This clonotype was recorded a few times. The J gene is TRBJ2-1, the V gene TRBV11-1; D is ambiguous. Germline CDR1 and CDR2: SGHAT and FQDESV (reference sequence). The length of the CDR3 is 15 residues. V was trimmed by 5 bases and J by 10 bases, leaving 21 bases between them. The chain's CDR3 is CASSPSSGVASEQFF. The CDR3 DNA follows: TGTGCCAGCAGCCCCTCCTCTGGCGTGGCGTCCGAGCAGTTCTTC.

The chain uses TRBV7-2 and TRBJ1-2; 8 bases line up with TRBD1. The CDR3 runs 15 residues. V lost 6 bases and J lost 2; bases outside the gene matches: 8. CDR1 is SGHTA, CDR2 FQGNSA, per germline. CDR3 amino acids: CASRPPGQENYGYTF. The CDR3 DNA follows: TGTGCCAGCAGGCCTCCGGGACAGGAAAACTATGGCTACACCTTC.

In its sample, this clonotype was seen many times. V and J are TRBV20-1 and TRBJ2-5; 8 bases are shared with TRBD2. The junction had 9 bases not matched to a gene; V was cut back by 6 bases and J by 6 bases. There are 13 residues in the CDR3. Germline V gene sequence: CDR1 DFQATT, CDR2 SNEGSKA (reference sequence). The CDR3 is CSAPGSGGKTQYF. DNA of the CDR3: TGCAGTGCCCCAGGGAGCGGGGGTAAGACCCAGTACTTC.

Ten or more counts support this clonotype. The chain links TRBV20-1 to TRBJ2-3; 9 bases are a match to TRBD2. CDR3 size: 14 residues. J was trimmed by 2 bases and V by 2 bases; bases with no gene match: 2. Germline assignment: CDR1 DFQATT and CDR2 SNEGSKA (reference sequence). The CDR3 nucleotides are TGCAGTGCTAGACTAGCGGGGCTCACAGATACGCAGTATTTT. This encodes CSARLAGLTDTQYF.

The V gene is TRBV27, the J gene TRBJ2-2; D is perhaps TRBD1 (5 bases). V was pared by 4 bases and J by 6 bases, with 9 bases between. Germline V gives CDR1 MNHEY, CDR2 SMNVEV (reference sequence). The CDR3 is made up of 13 amino acids. CDR3 region: CASSSGFAGELFF. CDR3 DNA sequence: TGTGCCAGCAGTTCAGGGTTCGCCGGGGAGCTGTTTTTT.

The CDR3 sequence: CASSKSGGVGGELFF. In DNA form, the CDR3 reads TGTGCCAGCAGCAAATCGGGAGGGGTAGGCGGGGAGCTGTTTTTT. V gene TRBV21-1 combines with J gene TRBJ2-2; TRBD2 is the table's D call and was not checked against the DNA. TRBV21-1 is deemed a pseudogene. The CDR3 runs 15 residues.

This clonotype was found many times. V is TRBV20-1 and J is TRBJ1-5, with D tentatively TRBD1 (5 bases). This CDR3 comprises 13 residues. The germline V and J ends were trimmed by 3 bases and 5 bases, with 11 bases remaining between them. Germline V gives CDR1 DFQATT, CDR2 SNEGSKA (reference sequence). CDR3 amino acids: CSARGGVDQPQHF. The CDR3 nucleotides are TGCAGTGCTAGGGGGGGGGTCGATCAGCCCCAGCATTTT.

The sample holds a few counts of this clonotype. V is TRBV20-1 and J is TRBJ2-3; a possible D gene is TRBD1 (5 bases). Germline V gives CDR1 DFQATT, CDR2 SNEGSKA (reference sequence). The CDR3 covers 17 residues. V was pared by 0 bases and J by 6 bases, with 22 bases between. CDR3 residues: CSARDKKRTPKRDTQYF. In DNA, the CDR3 is TGCAGTGCTAGAGATAAGAAGAGGACACCTAAGAGGGATACGCAGTATTTT.

This clonotype was counted many times. The chain recombines TRBV20-1 with TRBJ1-6; TRBD1 matches at 8 bases. Germline CDR1 DFQATT, CDR2 SNEGSKA (reference sequence). CDR3 length: 17 residues. After removal of 1 base from V and 8 bases from J, the junction contained 13 bases not matched to a gene. CDR3: CSARAWAGQGADSPLHF. DNA for the CDR3: TGCAGTGCTAGAGCCTGGGCAGGACAGGGTGCGGATTCACCCCTCCACTTT.

This clonotype has a count of ten or more. The chain combines TRBV12-3 or TRBV12-4 with TRBJ2-2; no definite D call. CDR3 size: 12 residues. V lost 7 bases and J lost 8, with 11 bases in between. CDR3 DNA: TGTGCCAGCATCCGGACCCCTGGGGAGCTGTTTTTT. Amino acids: CASIRTPGELFF.

This clonotype showed up many times. Here the CDR3 DNA reads TGCGCCAGCAGCCAAGTTTGGTCGAGCTTCGACACTGAAGCTTTCTTT. Amino acids: CASSQVWSSFDTEAFF. The rearrangement links TRBV4-3 to TRBJ1-1; unclear D gene. The CDR3 covers 16 residues. Germline V CDR1 and CDR2: LGHNA, YSLEER. The V end lost 1 base, the J end lost 3 bases, and 15 bases lay between the germline ends.

This clonotype was found many times. This chain joins TRBV10-3 and TRBJ2-7, with D possibly matching TRBD2 (5 bases). There are 11 residues in the CDR3. In germline, CDR1 is ENHRY, CDR2 SYGVKD. Trimming stripped 8 bases from V and 5 bases from J, with 10 bases between. CDR3 DNA sequence: TGTGCCATCGCAGAGGGTAACGAGCAGTACTTC. Translating gives CAIAEGNEQYF.

This clonotype was detected ten times or more. The V and J genes are TRBV15 and TRBJ1-6; D possibly corresponds to TRBD1 (5 bases). The germline V and J ends were trimmed by 5 bases and 9 bases, with 11 bases remaining between them. Germline CDR1 and CDR2: LNHNV and YYDKDF (reference sequence). The CDR3 length is 13 residues. The CDR3 DNA reads as TGTGCCACCAGCCCAGGGAAGGTTTCACCCCTCCACTTT. It codes for CATSPGKVSPLHF.

To note about this clonotype: A much larger clone sits a single nucleotide away, making a read error possible. V usage is TRBV20-1 and J usage is TRBJ2-5; D call uncertain. This CDR3 is 11 amino acids long. Germline-derived CDR1 and CDR2 are DFQATT and SNEGSKA (reference sequence). V was clipped by 7 bases and J by 5 bases, with 11 bases between them. This chain's CDR3 is CSEISPETQYF. In nucleotides, the CDR3 is TGCAGTGAAATCTCCCCGGAGACCCAGTACTTC.

This clonotype was seen ten or more times. The chain links TRBV20-1 to TRBJ1-1, with 7 bases lining up with TRBD1. This CDR3 is built from 13 residues. V lost 5 bases and J lost 1; bases outside the gene matches: 4. Germline loops: CDR1 DFQATT, CDR2 SNEGSKA (reference sequence). CDR3 region: CSASRDRNTEAFF. The CDR3, as DNA: TGCAGTGCTTCCCGGGACAGGAACACTGAAGCTTTCTTT.